The 20 T cell receptor beta chains in this list originate from one sample, sequenced in a study of shared clonotypes between healthy human individuals (dated by TCRdb to the early 2020s). Library preparation was by the immunoSEQ multiplex PCR assay. TCRdb re-hosts the immuneACCESS table, in-frame sequences only. Its copies lack some clones; in the studies checked, an unresolved V gene accounts for under half of them, and the cause for the rest is not known. Across this sample there are 110,000 or so clones, with about 62% seen only once. Together, the top ten hold around 23% of the sample. Sequenced sample: memory CD8+ T cells sorted from blood. What the cell subset or site label conveys for this sample: CD45RO+ cells pooled with CCR7-negative TemRA cells. The receptor source for this set is a woman aged 25 to 39 in good health.

The chain joins TRBV6-5 to TRBJ2-7, with 10 positions matching TRBD1. The V gene's germline CDR1 is MNHEY and CDR2 SVGAGI. The ends lost 8 bases at V and 6 bases at J; junction bases unmatched: 10. The CDR3 loop spans 14 amino acids. The CDR3 DNA follows: TGTGCCAGCGGTAGAGGGACAGGGGTCTCCGAGCAGTACTTC. Translating it yields CASGRGTGVSEQYF.

The chain is built from TRBV30 and TRBJ1-1, with D tentatively TRBD1 (6 bases). The CDR3 totals 15 residues. V shed 2 bases and J shed 5 bases, with 18 bases lying between them. Germline lookup yields CDR1 GTSNPN and CDR2 SVGIG (reference sequence). CDR3 residues: CAWSRYPTGRTEAFF. The CDR3 bases are TGTGCCTGGAGTCGGTACCCCACAGGGAGGACTGAAGCTTTCTTT.

The chain carries TRBV27 and TRBJ2-7, with D hard to call. Per germline, CDR1 MNHEY and CDR2 SMNVEV (reference sequence). Trimming removed 4 bases at V and 0 bases at J, with 10 bases between. The CDR3 contains 14 residues. The CDR3 DNA follows: TGTGCCAGCAGTTCCGGATATCGCTCCTACGAGCAGTACTTC. Amino acids: CASSSGYRSYEQYF.

This chain joins TRBV28 and TRBJ2-7, with 12 nucleotides matching TRBD1. Germline V gene lookup returns CDR1 MDHEN and CDR2 SYDVKM. This CDR3 is 15 amino acids long. J gave up 4 bases and V 6 bases, and 7 bases lay outside the gene matches. The CDR3 sequence: CASRPGTGGFYEQYF. The CDR3 coding sequence is TGTGCCAGCAGACCCGGGACAGGGGGCTTTTACGAGCAGTACTTC.

The chain links TRBV4-1 to TRBJ2-5, with D possibly being TRBD2 (5 bases). The J call may be faulty, since TRBJ2-7 better matches the DNA end. Germline values: CDR1 MGHRA, CDR2 YSYEKL. The CDR3 runs to 13 residues. DNA for the CDR3: TGCGCCAGCAGCCAAGGCGCGGGTTACGAGCAGTACTTC. It translates to CASSQGAGYEQYF.

V is TRBV7-9 and J is TRBJ2-7, with D uncertain. Germline CDR1 is SEHNR and CDR2 is FQNEAQ (reference sequence). V lost 5 bases and J 4 bases, leaving 12 bases between the germline ends. This CDR3 is 13 amino acids long. CDR3 sequence reads: CASSRTLYYEQYF. In nucleotides, the CDR3 is TGTGCCAGCAGCCGGACCCTGTATTACGAGCAGTACTTC.

V gene TRBV28 combines with J gene TRBJ2-1, with 8 bases identical to TRBD2. CDR1 and CDR2 (germline): MDHEN, SYDVKM. The V and J ends lost 2 bases and 4 bases, in that order; junction bases with no gene match: 1. The CDR3 consists of 14 residues. CDR3 loop: CASSLGTSYNEQFF. CDR3 bases: TGTGCCAGCAGTTTAGGGACTAGTTACAATGAGCAGTTCTTC. Based on the CDR3 plus reference TRBV28 and TRBJ2-1, the full variable domain is DVKVTQSSRYLVKRTGEKVFLECVQDMDHENMFWYRQDPGLGLRLIYFSYDVKMKEKGDIPEGYSVSREKKERFSLILESASTNQTSMYLCASSLGTSYNEQFFGPGTRLTVL.

The V and J genes are TRBV15 and TRBJ2-2; 10 nucleotides line up with TRBD2. Unmatched junction bases numbered 5, after V lost 2 bases and J lost 5 bases. The CDR3 loop spans 16 amino acids. Germline-derived CDR1 and CDR2 are LNHNV and YYDKDF (reference sequence). CDR3 residues: CATSRSGLATTGELFF. For the CDR3, the DNA is TGTGCCACCAGCAGATCGGGACTAGCGACAACCGGGGAGCTGTTTTTT.

The chain carries TRBV25-1 and TRBJ2-7, with 11 bases identical to TRBD2. J was trimmed by 2 bases and V by 2 bases; bases with no gene match: 2. Germline V gene lookup returns CDR1 MGHDK and CDR2 SYGVNS. This CDR3 contains 15 residues. In DNA, the CDR3 is TGTGCCAGCAGTGAAGGACTAGCGGGCGCCTACGAGCAGTACTTC. This gives the protein CASSEGLAGAYEQYF.

The chain is built from TRBV6-5 and TRBJ2-2; D not resolved. Trimming left V 2 bases short and J 2 bases short, with 9 bases between. This CDR3 has 15 amino acids. The germline gives CDR1 MNHEY, CDR2 SVGAGI. Here the CDR3 reads CASSYLVQNTGELFF. The CDR3 DNA follows: TGTGCCAGCAGTTACCTCGTACAAAACACCGGGGAGCTGTTTTTT.

The chain carries TRBV9 and TRBJ2-7; D gene unclear. The germline V gene encodes CDR1 SGDLS and CDR2 YYNGEE. The CDR3 is 12 residues long. Trimming stripped 4 bases from V and 8 bases from J, with 13 bases between. The CDR3 loop is CASSSEATKQYF. The CDR3 nucleotides read TGTGCCAGCAGCTCCGAAGCTACGAAGCAGTACTTC.

This clone was counted between two and nine times. This chain uses TRBV4-1 with TRBJ2-7; tentatively, D is TRBD2 (5 bases). The V end lost 0 bases, the J end lost 6 bases, and 18 bases lay between the germline ends. The CDR3 totals 16 residues. Germline V CDR1 and CDR2: MGHRA, YSYEKL. Written as DNA, the CDR3 is TGCGCCAGCAGCCAAGATGAGAAGAGCGGTATGCGCGAGCAGTACTTC. This sequence encodes CASSQDEKSGMREQYF.

This clone showed up just a few times. The chain recombines TRBV6-1 with TRBJ2-1; TRBD1 aligns across 9 bases. This CDR3 comprises 16 residues. Germline V gene sequence: CDR1 MNHNS, CDR2 SASEGT. J was trimmed by 0 bases and V by 4 bases; bases with no gene match: 4. The CDR3 DNA sequence: TGTGCCAGCAGTGGAGAGACAGGGGGCTCCTACAATGAGCAGTTCTTC. It yields the protein CASSGETGGSYNEQFF.

This rearrangement joins TRBV6-6 to TRBJ1-2; the D is unclear. Deletions cut 2 bases from V and 4 bases from J, with 14 bases between. Germline CDR1 is MNHNY and CDR2 is SVGAGI (reference sequence). This CDR3 is 15 amino acids long. CDR3 in DNA: TGTGCCAGCAGTTACGAGGCAGGTGCTCTCTATGGCTACACCTTC. This gives the protein CASSYEAGALYGYTF.

The V call is TRBV5-1, the J call TRBJ2-3; TRBD2 matches 12 bases. Unmatched junction bases numbered 15, after V lost 6 bases and J lost 4 bases. From germline, CDR1 is SGHRS and CDR2 YFSETQ. CDR3 length: 18 residues. CDR3 in amino acids: CASTRLAGGPVGADTQYF. Here the CDR3 DNA reads TGCGCCAGCACCCGCCTAGCGGGAGGGCCAGTGGGCGCAGATACGCAGTATTTT.

CDR3 nucleotides: TGTGCCAGCTCACGTTCCGGGACAGGGGAGGCCGAGCAGTACTTC. Amino acid sequence: CASSRSGTGEAEQYF. The gene calls are TRBV18 and TRBJ2-7; TRBD1 matches at 10 bases. CDR3 size: 15 residues. The junction had 9 bases not matched to a gene; V was cut back by 4 bases and J by 6 bases. Germline V gene sequence: CDR1 KGHSH, CDR2 LQKENI.

This sequence joins TRBV4-2 and TRBJ2-1; D is possibly TRBD2 (6 bases). CDR1 and CDR2 from the germline V gene are LGHNA and YNFKEQ. Between the trimmed V and J ends, which lost 4 bases and 7 bases, there was a span of 20 bases. The CDR3 extends over 16 amino acids. CDR3 bases: TGTGCCAGCAGCCTGGTAGGGGAGGCCAGTTGGAATGAGCAGTTCTTC. Its translation is CASSLVGEASWNEQFF.

The chain recombines TRBV27 with TRBJ2-7; TRBD1 or TRBD2 may be the D gene (5 bases each). V gave up 5 bases and J gave up 5 bases, with 28 bases separating them. The length of the CDR3 is 18 residues. Germline V gene data show CDR1 as MNHEY and CDR2 as SMNVEV (reference sequence). CDR3 sequence: CASSTSWDLILHGDEQYF. DNA for the CDR3: TGTGCCAGCAGTACATCTTGGGACCTCATCCTTCATGGGGACGAGCAGTACTTC.

V usage is TRBV28 and J usage is TRBJ1-3; no clear D. The CDR3 covers 15 residues. V lost 1 base and J lost 2, with 9 bases in between. In germline, CDR1 is MDHEN, CDR2 SYDVKM. The CDR3 coding sequence is TGTGCCAGCAGTTTATTCGCCTTTCCTGGAAACACCATATATTTT. Its protein product is CASSLFAFPGNTIYF. Drawing the rest from reference TRBV28 and TRBJ1-3, the complete variable domain is DVKVTQSSRYLVKRTGEKVFLECVQDMDHENMFWYRQDPGLGLRLIYFSYDVKMKEKGDIPEGYSVSREKKERFSLILESASTNQTSMYLCASSLFAFPGNTIYFGEGSWLTVV.

CDR3 loop: CATSRDMGRGHEKLFF. CDR3 nucleotides: TGTGCCACCAGCAGAGATATGGGCAGGGGGCATGAAAAACTGTTTTTT. This rearrangement joins TRBV15 to TRBJ1-4; TRBD1 matches 8 bases. The CDR3 has 16 amino acids. CDR1 and CDR2 (germline): LNHNV, YYDKDF (reference sequence). V shed 0 bases and J 6 bases; nucleotides not matched to a gene: 6. Together with reference TRBV15 and TRBJ1-4, the CDR3 gives the full variable domain: DAMVIQNPRYQVTQFGKPVTLSCSQTLNHNVMYWYQQKSSQAPKLLFHYYDKDFNNEADTPDNFQSRRPNTSFCFLDIRSPGLGDTAMYLCATSRDMGRGHEKLFFGSGTQLSVL.